Shown below are 23 T cell receptor beta chains from a single sample sequenced in a study of cytomegalovirus exposure and HLA in healthy donors. PCR primers comprised 60 Vbeta and 13 Jbeta primers. Clones were sequenced by immunoSEQ multiplex PCR, and TCRdb holds only the in-frame ones, with some missing. Here the sample spans 210,000 or so clones, 70% to 85% being singletons. The sample consisted of PBMCs. The receptors stem from a woman aged 40 to 55 in good health and CMV-seronegative.

The rearrangement joins TRBV9 to TRBJ2-5, with D possibly matching TRBD2 (7 bases). V dropped 0 bases and J dropped 4 bases, with 13 bases sitting between them. Looked up from germline, CDR1 is SGDLS and CDR2 is YYNGEE. The length of the CDR3 is 15 residues. The CDR3 sequence: CASSVVGGAPETQYF. DNA of the CDR3: TGTGCCAGCAGCGTAGTAGGGGGGGCCCCAGAGACCCAGTACTTC.

V gene TRBV25-1 combines with J gene TRBJ1-2; tentative D call: TRBD1 (6 bases). Between the trimmed V and J ends, which lost 8 bases and 4 bases, there was a span of 14 bases. The CDR3 covers 13 residues. Per germline, CDR1 MGHDK and CDR2 SYGVNS. This CDR3 is CASRGGQIYGYTF. CDR3 bases: TGTGCCAGCCGTGGTGGACAGATCTATGGCTACACCTTC.

The chain combines TRBV30 with TRBJ1-6; D is unresolved. Trimming cost V 4 bases and J 7 bases, with 14 bases left between them. This CDR3 region has 14 residues. Looked up from germline, CDR1 is GTSNPN and CDR2 is SVGIG (reference sequence). The chain's CDR3 is CAWTLGLANSPLHF. DNA for the CDR3: TGTGCCTGGACCCTAGGACTTGCCAATTCACCCCTCCACTTT.

The rearrangement links TRBV7-2 to TRBJ1-6; possible D gene TRBD1, 5 bases. The CDR3 is 18 residues long. The V gene lost 2 bases and the J gene lost 0 bases, with 14 bases spanning the gap. Germline lookup yields CDR1 SGHTA and CDR2 FQGNSA. CDR3 region: CASSLNSGQVSYNSPLHF. The DNA for the CDR3 is TGTGCCAGCAGCTTAAATTCAGGGCAGGTCTCCTATAATTCACCCCTCCACTTT.

This clone has ten or more counts. The V and J genes are TRBV2 and TRBJ1-1, with a possible D match to TRBD1 (5 bases). Germline lookup yields CDR1 SNHLY and CDR2 FYNNEI. V was pared by 3 bases and J by 4 bases, with 9 bases between. The CDR3 covers 13 residues. The CDR3 nucleotides are TGTGCCAGCAGTGACAGGGAAGGCACTGAAGCTTTCTTT. The encoded protein is CASSDREGTEAFF.

The chain joins TRBV21-1 to TRBJ1-4; TRBD1, the table's D call, lacks a check against the DNA. TRBV21-1 is an annotated pseudogene. This CDR3 spans 16 amino acids. Here the CDR3 reads CASSNDRVERNEKLFF. CDR3 nucleotide sequence: TGTGCCAGCAGCAACGACAGGGTGGAAAGGAATGAAAAACTGTTTTTT.

The J gene is TRBJ2-5, the V gene TRBV5-1; 9 bases match TRBD2. Trimming took 1 base from V and 5 from J; bases not matched to a gene: 9. Germline CDR1 SGHRS, CDR2 YFSETQ. The length of the CDR3 is 16 residues. The DNA for the CDR3 is TGCGCCAGCAGCTTGCGTCCCAGCGGGGGGTGGGAGACCCAGTACTTC. Translation gives CASSLRPSGGWETQYF.

The chain combines TRBV6-1 with TRBJ1-2; D is perhaps TRBD1 (5 bases). Germline V gives CDR1 MNHNS, CDR2 SASEGT. Between the trimmed V and J ends, which lost 7 bases and 4 bases, there was a span of 13 bases. The CDR3 contains 13 residues. CDR3 region: CASNYGTIYGYTF. The CDR3 bases are TGTGCCAGCAACTACGGGACTATCTATGGCTACACCTTC.

This chain joins TRBV6-5 and TRBJ1-4, with 10 bases matching TRBD1. Germline CDR1 and CDR2: MNHEY and SVGAGI. Losses at the gene ends were 6 bases for V and 6 bases for J; bases not matched to a gene: 4. The CDR3 is 14 amino acids. In DNA, the CDR3 is TGTGCCAGCAGGACGACAGGGGGCGATGAAAAACTGTTTTTT. Translated, it gives CASRTTGGDEKLFF.

The J gene is TRBJ1-3, the V gene TRBV19; D perhaps matches TRBD1 (6 bases). The CDR3 contains 14 residues. Trimming stripped 6 bases from V and 0 bases from J, with 9 bases between. Germline CDR1 reads LNHDA; CDR2 reads SQIVND (reference sequence). The CDR3: CASSRGLSGNTIYF. DNA for the CDR3: TGTGCCAGTAGCAGGGGCCTCTCTGGAAACACCATATATTTT.

The J gene is TRBJ2-1, the V gene TRBV25-1; 7 nucleotides match TRBD1. Germline lookup yields CDR1 MGHDK and CDR2 SYGVNS. V trimming: 8 bases; J trimming: 4 bases; junction bases outside the gene matches: 2. This CDR3 is built from 12 residues. CDR3 in DNA: TGTGCCAGCCGGGACAGATACAATGAGCAGTTCTTC. It codes for CASRDRYNEQFF.

This chain links TRBV7-8 with TRBJ2-2, with 10 bases fitting TRBD2. Trimming cost V 8 bases and J 3 bases; bases outside gene matches: 6. This CDR3 is built from 15 residues. Germline V gene data show CDR1 as SGHVS and CDR2 as FQNEAQ. The CDR3 DNA follows: TGTGCCAGCGGTAGCGGGGGGCCCCACACCGGGGAGCTGTTTTTT. Translation: CASGSGGPHTGELFF.

This chain joins TRBV7-3 and TRBJ2-6; 11 nucleotides align to TRBD2. Germline V gene sequence: CDR1 SGHTA, CDR2 FQGTGA. V lost 5 bases to trimming and J lost 0 bases; unmatched junction nucleotides: 6. The length of the CDR3 is 18 residues. CDR3 residues: CASSTLAGGPSGANVLTF. In DNA form, the CDR3 reads TGTGCCAGCAGCACCCTAGCGGGGGGCCCCTCTGGGGCCAACGTCCTGACTTTC.

The rearrangement joins TRBV18 to TRBJ1-2; TRBD1 might be the D (6 bases). CDR1 and CDR2 from the germline V gene are KGHSH and LQKENI. V lost 3 bases and J lost 4, with 15 bases in between. The CDR3 sequence is 15 residues long. Here the CDR3 reads CASSPTGSSGYGYTF. The CDR3 DNA is TGTGCCAGCTCACCCACAGGGTCTAGTGGCTATGGCTACACCTTC.

J is TRBJ2-2 and V is TRBV2, with 10 positions matching TRBD2. V was pared by 4 bases and J by 1 base, with 9 bases of the junction left unmatched. CDR3 length equals 18 residues. From germline, CDR1 is SNHLY and CDR2 FYNNEI. CDR3 amino acids: CASSVVSGGNLNTGELFF. CDR3 nucleotide sequence: TGTGCCAGCAGTGTTGTTAGCGGGGGGAACTTGAACACCGGGGAGCTGTTTTTT.

The chain employs TRBV29-1 and TRBJ2-4; maybe TRBD1 (5 bases). Germline V gives CDR1 SQVTM, CDR2 ANQGSEA. V was pared by 1 base and J by 2 bases, with 12 bases between. The CDR3 runs to 15 residues. The CDR3 loop reads CSVEVLQVTKNIQYF. CDR3 DNA: TGCAGCGTTGAAGTTCTACAGGTGACCAAAAACATTCAGTACTTC. The whole variable domain, filled in from reference TRBV29-1 and TRBJ2-4, reads SAVISQKPSRDICQRGTSLTIQCQVDSQVTMMFWYRQQPGQSLTLIATANQGSEATYESGFVIDKFPISRPNLTFSTLTVSNMSPEDSSIYLCSVEVLQVTKNIQYFGAGTRLSVL.

The rearrangement joins TRBV19 to TRBJ1-1; no clear D. Germline V lookup: CDR1 LNHDA, CDR2 SQIVND (reference sequence). The CDR3 runs to 12 residues. The V end was cut by 5 bases, the J end by 1 base, with 5 bases between. CDR3 DNA: TGTGCCAGTAGTCGGGGGAACACTGAAGCTTTCTTT. Its protein is CASSRGNTEAFF.

This clone has a handful of counts. The V gene is TRBV19, the J gene TRBJ1-5; TRBD1 might be the D (6 bases). Germline V gene sequence: CDR1 LNHDA, CDR2 SQIVND (reference sequence). This CDR3 has 14 amino acids. Trimming removed 3 bases at V and 4 bases at J, with 10 bases between. CDR3 DNA sequence: TGTGCCAGTAGTATTAGGACAGTAAATCAGCCCCAGCATTTT. Residues: CASSIRTVNQPQHF.

The gene calls are TRBV9 and TRBJ2-1; 10 bases are a match to TRBD2. The CDR3 has 16 residues. Losses at the gene ends were 3 bases for V and 6 bases for J; bases not matched to a gene: 9. Germline V gene sequence: CDR1 SGDLS, CDR2 YYNGEE. In DNA, the CDR3 is TGTGCCAGCAGCGCCATCAGCGGGGGGGTATCCAATGAGCAGTTCTTC. Residues: CASSAISGGVSNEQFF. The full variable domain, its missing parts supplied by reference TRBV9 and TRBJ2-1, is DSGVTQTPKHLITATGQRVTLRCSPRSGDLSVYWYQQSLDQGLQFLIQYYNGEERAKGNILERFSAQQFPDLHSELNLSSLELGDSALYFCASSAISGGVSNEQFFGPGTRLTVL.

The CDR3 loop reads CASSLQGINSPLHF. The CDR3 DNA sequence: TGTGCCAGCAGCTTACAGGGTATTAATTCACCCCTCCACTTT. This chain connects TRBV7-2 to TRBJ1-6, with TRBD1 as a possible D gene (5 bases). The CDR3 is made up of 14 amino acids. Trimming removed 2 bases at V and 6 bases at J, with 8 bases between. Germline-derived CDR1 and CDR2 are SGHTA and FQGNSA.

This chain links TRBV6-1 with TRBJ2-1; 11 nucleotides agree with TRBD2. Germline CDR1 is MNHNS and CDR2 is SASEGT. V dropped 2 bases and J dropped 7; count of bases not matched to a gene: 4. The CDR3 extends over 15 amino acids. CDR3 bases: TGTGCCAGCAGTGAATGGTCTAGCGGGGGGAATGAGCAGTTCTTC. Amino acid sequence: CASSEWSSGGNEQFF.

V and J are TRBV5-4 and TRBJ2-2; 14 bases are a match to TRBD2. Germline V gene data show CDR1 as SGHNT and CDR2 as YYREEE (reference sequence). V shed 4 bases and J 2 bases; nucleotides not matched to a gene: 4. This CDR3 is 17 amino acids long. CDR3 bases: TGTGCCAGCAGCCCGGGACTAGCGGGGGTTAACACCGGGGAGCTGTTTTTT. Residues: CASSPGLAGVNTGELFF.

This clone was seen a handful of times. The J gene is TRBJ1-5, the V gene TRBV5-6, with TRBD1 matching over 9 bases. CDR1 is SGHDT and CDR2 is YYEEEE in the germline V gene. The junction had 6 bases not matched to a gene; V was cut back by 4 bases and J by 7 bases. The CDR3 runs to 14 residues. In DNA form, the CDR3 reads TGTGCCAGCAGCCAACAGGGGGCCAGGCAGCCCCAGCATTTT. Its protein is CASSQQGARQPQHF.